In this sample, the clone carrying this T cell receptor beta chain turned up a few times. Under the authors' procedure: Amplification of reference gene primers was used by the study to estimate nucleated cell counts. The protocol was immunoSEQ multiplex PCR, while the TCRdb copy is restricted to in-frame clones and leaves out a portion. V and J calls and clone size are copied from that table; D and trimming were computed from the DNA. This sample has some 91,000 clones, with 90% found just once. The CDR3 length is 16 residues. V lost 4 bases and J lost 5, with 18 bases in between. Germline V lookup: CDR1 MNHEY, CDR2 SMNVEV (reference sequence). The data stem from a study of blood T cell repertoires in COVID-19. On the study more broadly: Some COVID-19 samples were acute and others convalescent; all came from the United States, Italy and Spain.

J is TRBJ1-5 and V is TRBV27; D gene ambiguous. The origin of this receptor is a man aged 55-75 years with acute or convalescent COVID-19. Material for sequencing was peripheral blood. CDR3 DNA: TGTGCCAGCAGTTCCCTTCTCGACGGGGTGGATCAGCCCCAGCATTTT. Amino acid sequence: CASSSLLDGVDQPQHF.